This T cell receptor beta chain is from a study of Tregs in tolerant kidney transplant recipients. Germline values: CDR1 MNHEY, CDR2 SMNVEV (reference sequence). CDR3 length equals 18 residues. Trimming removed 5 bases from V and 2 bases from J, with 22 bases in between. TCRdb's table, derived via immunoSEQ multiplex PCR, lists solely in-frame clones and lacks some. The profile covers roughly 66,000 clones, with just under 95% appearing a single time and about a tenth taken by the ten largest. Comment on this clone: What it binds is not known.

Broader study findings: The most relevant donor-specific Treg TCRbeta repertoire apparently came from expansion with activated donor B cells.

Thawed PBMCs were FACS-sorted into unstimulated CD4+CD25+CD127- regulatory T cells, CD4+CD25- non-regulatory cells, CD4 and CD8 cells. The sample was CD8+ T cells from blood, taken before the transplant. The TCR sequence derives from a human donor who received a combined kidney and bone marrow transplant. This chain uses TRBV27 with TRBJ2-4; the D gene is possibly TRBD2 (5 bases). Here the CDR3 reads CASSLRAPSLASKNIQYF. Written as DNA, the CDR3 is TGTGCCAGCAGTCTCCGCGCCCCTAGCTTGGCCTCCAAAAACATTCAGTACTTC.